This T cell receptor (beta chain) is drawn from a study of OX40 agonist ivuxolimab in advanced cancers. Looking at the study overall: Ivuxolimab, which targeted the costimulatory receptor OX40 (CD134), was an agonistic, fully human IgG2 monoclonal antibody. Prior anti-PD-1, anti-PD-L1 or anti-CTLA-4 therapy was permitted, and checkpoint inhibitors had been received by less than 45% of dose-escalation patients. Three dose-escalation patients achieved partial responses, one with hepatocellular carcinoma and two with cutaneous melanoma. The monotherapy dose-escalation portion (N ≈ 57 patients) of the phase I ivuxolimab trial is reported in the paper. Of the roughly 51 patients in dose escalation, around 19 had hepatocellular carcinoma, about 15 had melanoma, 9 had renal cell carcinoma and 9 had head and neck cancer. In the dose-escalation cohort, 70% to 85% of patients were male, and the mean age was approximately 60 years with a range of roughly 23 to 79. Peripheral TCRbeta sequencing aimed to test whether ivuxolimab altered TCR sequence diversity and caused clonal T-cell expansion. Intravenous ivuxolimab was administered to patients every 2 weeks at six dose levels: 0.01, 0.1, 0.3, 1.5, 3 and 10 mg/kg. Results and caveats for the whole study, not just this receptor: The antigen specificity of the clonally expanded peripheral T cells was not determined. Low levels of normalized T-cell clonal expansion were also seen in some nonresponding patients. After ivuxolimab, CD8+ T cells had more expanded clones than CD4+ T cells on average. At doses of 0.1 to 3.0 mg/kg, clonal expansion of both CD4+ and CD8+ T cells in blood was seen between baseline and week 6. In the 0.1-3.0 mg/kg groups, partial responders were among the patients with the lowest normalized peripheral clonal expansion, particularly in CD8+ T cells.

Of note for this clone: Its antigen has not been determined. Per-base quality was not reported, and no clone a single base away is much larger than it.

The germline V end is reduced by 8 bases and the J end by 5 bases; junction bases left unmatched: 13. Per the germline V gene, MDHEN is the CDR1 and SYDVKM is the CDR2. Its CDR3 holds 15 amino acids, cysteine through phenylalanine. The DNA shown is the 45-base CDR3, in frame from base 1. The trial excluded patients who had a history of autoimmune disease or were on systemic immunosuppression. Peripheral blood for TCR sequencing was collected from all dose cohorts at baseline, on cycle 4 day 1, and on cycle 7 day 1. Samples came from an open-label, multicenter, first-in-human phase I dose-escalation trial of ivuxolimab. Adults with locally advanced or metastatic head and neck squamous cell, hepatocellular, melanoma or renal cell carcinoma were enrolled in the trial. Before TCR sequencing, CD4+ and CD8+ T cells were separately sorted from peripheral blood. For sequencing of the TCRbeta CDR3 region, genomic DNA was extracted from the sorted cells. The immunoSEQ Assay was used for sequencing of TCRbeta CDR3 regions. TCRdb holds this immuneACCESS table with in-frame rearrangements only. Some clones are missing; in checked studies, unresolved V genes explain under half, and the rest has no known cause. The sample yields fewer than 75,000 clones; approximately 90% were counted once. Of the sample, 2.8% is held by the ten largest clones.

The chain joins TRBV28 to TRBJ2-7; 9 central nucleotides agree with TRBD1. Source: CD4+ or CD8+ T cells sorted from blood, taken in a trial of the OX40 agonist ivuxolimab. The clonotype originates from an adult with an advanced solid tumor such as melanoma, head and neck, liver or kidney cancer. The CDR3 reads as follows: CASGLIRDRDHEQYF. The bases are TGTGCCAGCGGACTTATCCGGGACAGGGACCACGAGCAGTACTTC.